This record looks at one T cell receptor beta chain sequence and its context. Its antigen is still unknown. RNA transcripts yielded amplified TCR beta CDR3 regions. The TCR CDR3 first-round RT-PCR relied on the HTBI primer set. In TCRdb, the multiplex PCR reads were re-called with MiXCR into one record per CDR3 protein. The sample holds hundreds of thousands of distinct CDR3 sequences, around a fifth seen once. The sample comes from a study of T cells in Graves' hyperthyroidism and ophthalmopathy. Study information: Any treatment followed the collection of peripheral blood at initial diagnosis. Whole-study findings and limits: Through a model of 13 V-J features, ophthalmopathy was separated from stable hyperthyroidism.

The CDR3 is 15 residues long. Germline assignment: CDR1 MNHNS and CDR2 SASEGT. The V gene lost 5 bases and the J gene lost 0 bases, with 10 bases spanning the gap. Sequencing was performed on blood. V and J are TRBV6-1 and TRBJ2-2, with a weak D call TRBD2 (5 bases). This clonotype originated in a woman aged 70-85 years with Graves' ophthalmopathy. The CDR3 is CASSKGGANTGELFF. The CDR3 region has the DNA TGTGCCAGCAGTAAAGGAGGAGCGAACACCGGGGAGCTGTTTTTT.